Below, 20 T cell receptor beta chains from the same sample are listed, as sequenced in a study of radiotherapy plus CTLA-4 blockade in lung cancer. The method was immunoSEQ multiplex PCR; TCRdb's version includes in-frame clones alone and lacks a portion of them. Among some 74,000 clones listed, 78% were seen once. Sequencing used peripheral blood, obtained from a patient treated with radiotherapy plus ipilimumab. These receptor sequences come from a human donor with non-small cell lung cancer who had a complete response to radiotherapy plus ipilimumab.

The chain recombines TRBV6-5 with TRBJ1-2; 10 bases are shared with TRBD1. V lost 6 bases to trimming and J lost 7 bases; unmatched junction nucleotides: 8. This CDR3 has 14 amino acids. Germline V gene data show CDR1 as MNHEY and CDR2 as SVGAGI. The DNA for the CDR3 is TGTGCCAGCAGGCCGACAGGGGGCTTTGGTGGCTACACCTTC. Translating it yields CASRPTGGFGGYTF.

J is TRBJ2-1 and V is TRBV20-1; D gene uncertain. Germline V gene sequence: CDR1 DFQATT, CDR2 SNEGSKA (reference sequence). V lost 4 bases and J 7 bases, leaving 8 bases between the germline ends. CDR3 size: 11 residues. DNA of the CDR3: TGCAGTGCTAACCAGAGAAATGAGCAGTTCTTC. Its translation is CSANQRNEQFF.

The V gene is TRBV7-2, the J gene TRBJ2-3; D unresolved. CDR3 length: 16 amino acids. Trimming stripped 4 bases from V and 1 base from J, with 15 bases between. From germline, CDR1 is SGHTA and CDR2 FQGNSA. CDR3 protein: CASSSSTNRRTDTQYF. CDR3 DNA: TGTGCCAGCAGCTCCAGCACGAACCGTCGCACAGATACGCAGTATTTT.

This clone was seen more than once but under ten times. The CDR3, as DNA: TGTGCCAGCTCACCGGGGGCAGCTGAGTCCTACGAGCAGTACGTC. Translated: CASSPGAAESYEQYV. This chain connects TRBV18 to TRBJ2-7, with a weak D call TRBD1 (6 bases). The CDR3 covers 15 residues. The V end lost 3 bases, the J end lost 1 base, and 13 bases lay between the germline ends. Germline values: CDR1 KGHSH, CDR2 LQKENI.

This chain connects TRBV4-1 to TRBJ1-1; D not resolved. This CDR3 is built from 15 residues. Trimming stripped 3 bases from V and 1 base from J, with 12 bases between. Per germline, CDR1 MGHRA and CDR2 YSYEKL. This CDR3 reads CASSHRIAGNTEAFF. CDR3 DNA: TGCGCCAGCAGCCACCGAATCGCAGGGAACACTGAAGCTTTCTTT.

The rearrangement joins TRBV7-6 to TRBJ1-6, with D tentatively TRBD1 (6 bases). Trimming removed 2 bases from V and 0 bases from J, with 14 bases in between. The germline gives CDR1 SGHVS, CDR2 FNYEAQ. The CDR3 contains 18 residues. DNA of the CDR3: TGTGCCAGCAGCTTAAGAAGGGCACAGGGCTCCTATAATTCACCCCTCCACTTT. This gives the protein CASSLRRAQGSYNSPLHF.

The genes are TRBV7-9 and TRBJ1-4; possible D gene TRBD1, 5 bases. The CDR3 loop spans 15 amino acids. The V end was cut by 1 base, the J end by 2 bases, with 8 bases between. The germline V gene encodes CDR1 SEHNR and CDR2 FQNEAQ (reference sequence). CDR3 bases: TGTGCCAGCAGCTTAGAAGCAGGGACTAATGAAAAACTGTTTTTT. This encodes CASSLEAGTNEKLFF.

The chain couples TRBV27 to TRBJ2-4, with 8 bases identical to TRBD1. The CDR3 spans 16 residues. Germline V CDR1 and CDR2: MNHEY, SMNVEV (reference sequence). V was pared by 5 bases and J by 4 bases, with 10 bases of the junction left unmatched. The DNA for the CDR3 is TGTGCCAGCAGTCTAGGACAGGGTCGGGGGAAAAACATTCAGTACTTC. Encoded protein: CASSLGQGRGKNIQYF.

The J gene is TRBJ1-3, the V gene TRBV25-1, with D hard to call. The CDR3 extends over 15 amino acids. Trimming cost V 2 bases and J 0 bases, with 8 bases left between them. Per the germline V gene, CDR1 is MGHDK and CDR2 is SYGVNS. The CDR3 is CASSESRFSGNTIYF. The CDR3 DNA sequence: TGTGCCAGCAGTGAAAGTAGATTCTCTGGAAACACCATATATTTT.

This chain's CDR3 is CASSLFPYEQYV. Here the CDR3 DNA reads TGTGCCAGCAGCTTATTCCCCTACGAGCAGTACGTC. The chain employs TRBV11-2 and TRBJ2-7; D is uncertain. The CDR3 runs to 12 residues. Trimming stripped 2 bases from V and 2 bases from J, with 4 bases between. Germline V CDR1 and CDR2: SGHAT, FQNNGV.

This chain connects TRBV7-8 to TRBJ1-1, with TRBD1 identical over 7 bases. The V segment lost 7 bases and the J segment 4 bases; nucleotides outside the gene matches: 9. CDR1 and CDR2 from the germline V gene are SGHVS and FQNEAQ. The CDR3 is made up of 14 amino acids. CDR3 nucleotides: TGTGCCAGCATTCCAGACAGGGCGGGCACTGAAGCTTTCTTT. Translated, it gives CASIPDRAGTEAFF.

CDR3 sequence reads: CASSSISGSGETQYF. The CDR3 nucleotides read TGTGCCAGCTCATCGATTAGCGGGAGCGGAGAGACCCAGTACTTC. V is TRBV18 and J is TRBJ2-5, with 9 nucleotides matching TRBD2. V shed 5 bases, J shed 4 bases, and the junction held 8 bases outside the gene matches. CDR1 KGHSH and CDR2 LQKENI come from the germline V gene. CDR3 length: 15 residues.

The chain recombines TRBV2 with TRBJ2-1; tentative D call: TRBD2 (5 bases). CDR3 length: 16 residues. V was trimmed by 6 bases and J by 4 bases, leaving 19 bases between them. The germline CDR1 and CDR2 sequences are SNHLY and FYNNEI. This chain's CDR3 is CASRPPAGPPYNEQFF. The DNA of the CDR3 is TGTGCCAGCAGGCCTCCTGCGGGTCCCCCTTACAATGAGCAGTTCTTC.

CDR3 sequence (DNA): TGTGCCAGCAGCCTCTGGGACAGGGACAGTAACTATGGCTACACCTTC. Protein sequence: CASSLWDRDSNYGYTF. This chain connects TRBV5-6 to TRBJ1-2; TRBD1 matches 9 bases. The trim removed 4 bases at V and 1 base at J, leaving 8 bases unmatched. Germline V CDR1 and CDR2: SGHDT, YYEEEE. This CDR3 comprises 16 residues.

This chain links TRBV9 with TRBJ1-1; D not resolved. Germline-derived CDR1 and CDR2 are SGDLS and YYNGEE. V lost 4 bases to trimming and J lost 5 bases, with 9 bases between them. The CDR3 sequence is 12 residues long. The CDR3 protein is CASSPRSTEAFF. CDR3 nucleotides: TGTGCCAGCAGCCCCCGGAGTACTGAAGCTTTCTTT.

This sequence joins TRBV6-9 and TRBJ2-1; 8 bases line up with TRBD1. V dropped 3 bases and J dropped 15; count of bases not matched to a gene: 7. Germline CDR1 is MNHGY and CDR2 is SVAAGI. CDR3 length: 12 amino acids. The CDR3 sequence is CASSYSAGGLFF. In nucleotides, the CDR3 is TGTGCCAGCAGTTACTCGGCAGGGGGCCTGTTCTTC.

The V gene is TRBV10-2, the J gene TRBJ2-5; a possible D gene is TRBD1 (5 bases). Germline loops: CDR1 WSHSY, CDR2 SAAADI. V lost 0 bases, J lost 1 base, and 12 bases lay in between. The CDR3 has 16 amino acids. The CDR3 DNA reads TGCGCCAGCAGTGAGTCAAGGGGATCTGCCCAAGAGACCCAGTACTTC. Translating it yields CASSESRGSAQETQYF.

The chain employs TRBV5-3 and TRBJ2-2; TRBD1 matches at 10 bases. TRBV5-3 is placed among ORFs of uncertain function. Trimming took 2 bases from V and 5 from J; bases not matched to a gene: 3. CDR3 length: 15 residues. The CDR3 DNA reads as TGTGCCAGAAGCTTTGGGGACAGGGGTACCGGGGAGCTGTTTTTT. It yields the protein CARSFGDRGTGELFF.

This clone was recorded once. V usage is TRBV7-9 and J usage is TRBJ1-5; 10 nucleotides align to TRBD1. Germline-derived CDR1 and CDR2 are SEHNR and FQNEAQ (reference sequence). V shed 1 base and J 1 base; nucleotides not matched to a gene: 1. The CDR3 consists of 16 residues. CDR3 region: CASSLGQGASNQPQHF. CDR3 coding DNA: TGTGCCAGCAGCTTAGGACAGGGGGCGAGCAATCAGCCCCAGCATTTT.

DNA for the CDR3: TGTGCCACTATAGACAGGGCGAACACCGGGGAGCTGTTTTTT. It specifies CATIDRANTGELFF. V and J are TRBV19 and TRBJ2-2; 7 positions match TRBD1. The ends lost 10 bases at V and 0 bases at J; junction bases unmatched: 5. Germline CDR1 reads LNHDA; CDR2 reads SQIVND (reference sequence). The CDR3 loop spans 14 amino acids.